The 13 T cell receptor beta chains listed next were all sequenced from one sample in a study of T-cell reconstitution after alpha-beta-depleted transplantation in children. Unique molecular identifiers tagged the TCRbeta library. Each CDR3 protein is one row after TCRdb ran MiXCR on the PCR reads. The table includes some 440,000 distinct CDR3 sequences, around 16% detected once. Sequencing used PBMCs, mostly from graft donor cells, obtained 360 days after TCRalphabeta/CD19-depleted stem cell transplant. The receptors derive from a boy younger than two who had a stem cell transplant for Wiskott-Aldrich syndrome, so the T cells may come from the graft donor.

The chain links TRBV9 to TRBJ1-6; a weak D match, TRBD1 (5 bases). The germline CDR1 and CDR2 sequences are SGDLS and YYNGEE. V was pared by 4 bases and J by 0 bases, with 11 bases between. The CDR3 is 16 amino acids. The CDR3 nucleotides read TGTGCCAGCAGCCCCGGGGGAAGCTCCTATAATTCACCCCTCCACTTT. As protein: CASSPGGSSYNSPLHF.

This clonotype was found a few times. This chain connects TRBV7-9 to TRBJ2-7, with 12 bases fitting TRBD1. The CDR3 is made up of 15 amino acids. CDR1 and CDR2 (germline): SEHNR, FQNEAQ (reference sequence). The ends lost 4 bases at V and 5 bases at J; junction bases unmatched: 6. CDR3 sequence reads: CASSSPGQGANEQYF. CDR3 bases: TGTGCCAGCAGCTCACCGGGACAGGGGGCTAACGAGCAGTACTTC.

The CDR3 coding sequence is TGCAGCGTTGGGAACTGGAACACTGAAGCTTTCTTT. Its protein product is CSVGNWNTEAFF. The chain combines TRBV29-1 with TRBJ1-1, with no clear D. From germline, CDR1 is SQVTM and CDR2 ANQGSEA. With 4 bases removed from V and 1 base from J, the gap between germline ends came to 7 bases. This CDR3 region has 12 residues.

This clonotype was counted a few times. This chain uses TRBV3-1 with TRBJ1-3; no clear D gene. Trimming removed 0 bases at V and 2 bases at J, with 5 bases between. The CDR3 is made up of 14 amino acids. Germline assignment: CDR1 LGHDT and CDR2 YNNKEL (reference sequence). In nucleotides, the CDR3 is TGTGCCAGCAGCCAAGATAGTCCTGGAAACACCATATATTTT. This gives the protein CASSQDSPGNTIYF. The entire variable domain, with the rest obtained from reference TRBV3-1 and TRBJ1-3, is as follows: DTAVSQTPKYLVTQMGNDKSIKCEQNLGHDTMYWYKQDSKKFLKIMFSYNNKELIINETVPNRFSPKSPDKAHLNLHINSLELGDSAVYFCASSQDSPGNTIYFGEGSWLTVV.

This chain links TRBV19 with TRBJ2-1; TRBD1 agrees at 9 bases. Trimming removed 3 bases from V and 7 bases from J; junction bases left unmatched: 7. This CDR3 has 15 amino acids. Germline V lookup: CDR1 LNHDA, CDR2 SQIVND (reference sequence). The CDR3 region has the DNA TGTGCCAGTAGTATCGGGACAGGGTTTCGGAATGAGCAGTTCTTC. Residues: CASSIGTGFRNEQFF. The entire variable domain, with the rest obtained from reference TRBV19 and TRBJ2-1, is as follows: DGGITQSPKYLFRKEGQNVTLSCEQNLNHDAMYWYRQDPGQGLRLIYYSQIVNDFQKGDIAEGYSVSREKKESFPLTVTSAQKNPTAFYLCASSIGTGFRNEQFFGPGTRLTVL.

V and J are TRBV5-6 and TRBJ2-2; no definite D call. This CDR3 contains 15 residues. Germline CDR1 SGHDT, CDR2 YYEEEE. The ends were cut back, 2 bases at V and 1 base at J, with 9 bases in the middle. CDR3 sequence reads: CASSFRSWNTGELFF. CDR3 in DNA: TGTGCCAGCAGCTTCCGGTCCTGGAACACCGGGGAGCTGTTTTTT.

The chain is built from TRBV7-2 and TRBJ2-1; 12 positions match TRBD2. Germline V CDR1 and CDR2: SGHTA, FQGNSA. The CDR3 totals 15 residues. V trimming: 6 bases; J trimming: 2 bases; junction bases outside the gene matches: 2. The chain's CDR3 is CASRLAGGTYNEQFF. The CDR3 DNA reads TGTGCCAGCAGGCTAGCGGGAGGGACCTACAATGAGCAGTTCTTC. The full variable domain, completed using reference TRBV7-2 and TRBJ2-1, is GAGVSQSPSNKVTEKGKDVELRCDPISGHTALYWYRQSLGQGLEFLIYFQGNSAPDKSGLPSDRFSAERTGGSVSTLTIQRTQQEDSAVYLCASRLAGGTYNEQFFGPGTRLTVL.

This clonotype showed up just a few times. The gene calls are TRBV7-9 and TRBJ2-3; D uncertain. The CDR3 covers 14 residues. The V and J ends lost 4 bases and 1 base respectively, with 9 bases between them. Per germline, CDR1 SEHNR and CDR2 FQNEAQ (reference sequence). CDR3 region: CASSSVDRTDTQYF. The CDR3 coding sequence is TGTGCCAGCAGCTCCGTGGACCGCACAGATACGCAGTATTTT.

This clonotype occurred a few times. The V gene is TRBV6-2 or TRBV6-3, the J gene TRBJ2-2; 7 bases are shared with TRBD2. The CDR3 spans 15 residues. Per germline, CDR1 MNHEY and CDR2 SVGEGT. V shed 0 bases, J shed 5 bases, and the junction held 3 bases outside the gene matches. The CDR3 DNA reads TGTGCCAGCAGTTACTCGAGGACTAGAACCGGGGAGCTGTTTTTT. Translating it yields CASSYSRTRTGELFF.

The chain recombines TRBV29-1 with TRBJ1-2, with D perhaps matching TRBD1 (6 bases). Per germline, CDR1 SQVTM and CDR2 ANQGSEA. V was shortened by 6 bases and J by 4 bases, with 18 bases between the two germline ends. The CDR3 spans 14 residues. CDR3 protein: CSVDWTALGYGYTF. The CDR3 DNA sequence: TGCAGCGTCGATTGGACAGCCCTCGGCTATGGCTACACCTTC.

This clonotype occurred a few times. The CDR3 nucleotides are TGCGCCAGCAGCTCCCCCCCGCAGGGAATCCAAGAGACCCAGTACTTC. Translation gives CASSSPPQGIQETQYF. V and J are TRBV5-1 and TRBJ2-5; a possible D gene is TRBD1 (5 bases). The V gene lost 3 bases and the J gene lost 1 base, with 16 bases spanning the gap. This CDR3 comprises 16 residues. Germline assignment: CDR1 SGHRS and CDR2 YFSETQ.

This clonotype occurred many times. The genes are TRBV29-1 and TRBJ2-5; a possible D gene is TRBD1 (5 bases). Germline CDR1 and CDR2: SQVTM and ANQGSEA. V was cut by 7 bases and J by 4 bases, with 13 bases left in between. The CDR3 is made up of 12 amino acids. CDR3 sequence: CSGIPQGETQYF. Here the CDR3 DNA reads TGCAGCGGGATCCCTCAGGGAGAGACCCAGTACTTC.

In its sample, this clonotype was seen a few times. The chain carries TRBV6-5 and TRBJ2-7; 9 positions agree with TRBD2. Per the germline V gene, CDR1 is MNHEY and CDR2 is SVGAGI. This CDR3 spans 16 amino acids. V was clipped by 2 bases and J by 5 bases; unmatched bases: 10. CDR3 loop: CASSYGFSGRGNEQYF. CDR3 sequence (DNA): TGTGCCAGCAGTTACGGGTTTAGCGGGAGAGGAAACGAGCAGTACTTC.